What follows are 19 T cell receptor beta chains derived from one specimen sequenced in a study of tumor and adjacent non-tumor tissue in lung cancer. Three rounds of nested PCR, following a modified ARM-PCR protocol, produced the TCRbeta library. In TCRdb, the multiplex PCR reads were re-called with MiXCR into one record per CDR3 protein. The repertoire includes 80,000 or so distinct CDR3 sequences, approximately 80% of them detected once, and about 51% sits in the top ten. This sample's RNA came from whole unsorted tissue. This non-tumor lung sample came from over 3 cm beyond the tumor edge. The sample was distant non-tumor lung tissue. The receptor source for this set is a man between 60 and 75 years old with non-small cell lung cancer.

The CDR3: CARSRPDPSSEQYF. The CDR3, as DNA: TGTGCCAGGAGCAGACCCGACCCTTCCAGCGAGCAGTACTTC. The rearrangement uses TRBV5-6 and TRBJ2-7; D gene ambiguous. CDR1 SGHDT and CDR2 YYEEEE come from the germline V gene. With 8 bases removed from V and 6 bases from J, the gap between germline ends came to 21 bases. This CDR3 region has 14 residues.

Details on this clonotype: An end of the junction does not agree with germline; a read error may underlie this. V is TRBV24-1 and J is TRBJ2-7; TRBD2 matches at 14 bases. CDR3 length equals 15 residues. CDR1 and CDR2 (germline): KGHDR, SFDVKD. The CDR3 DNA reads TGTGCCACCAGTGAAAGGACTAGCGGGAGGCATGAGCAGTGCTTC. Amino acid sequence: CATSERTSGRHEQCF.

This clonotype showed up just a few times. The gene calls are TRBV7-2 and TRBJ2-1; D not certain. V was cut by 2 bases and J by 4 bases, with 15 bases left in between. The V gene's germline CDR1 is SGHTA and CDR2 FQGNSA. CDR3 length: 16 residues. The CDR3 DNA reads TGTGCCAGCAGCTTAAATGGTCTAGGAATGTACAATGAGCAGTTCTTC. Protein: CASSLNGLGMYNEQFF.

This clonotype showed up just a few times. This could be a read error, since a much larger clone is one nucleotide away. The chain's CDR3 is CAGSSGTSGYNEQFF. In nucleotides, the CDR3 is TGTGCCGGCAGCTCCGGGACTAGCGGTTACAATGAGCAGTTCTTC. This sequence joins TRBV12-3 or TRBV12-4 and TRBJ2-1; TRBD2 matches 11 bases. This CDR3 has 15 residues.

Concerning this clonotype: Being one base from a much bigger clone, this may be a read error. J is TRBJ2-1 and V is TRBV21-1. TRBV21-1 is termed a pseudogene. The CDR3 is 12 amino acids. CDR3 DNA sequence: TGTGCCAGACGCTGTTCCTACAATGAGCAGTTCTTC. Protein: CARRCSYNEQFF.

A word on this clonotype: A read error may be the cause here, since a much bigger clone is one base away. The chain combines TRBV12-3 or TRBV12-4 with TRBJ2-7, with TRBD1 matching 7 bases. The ends lost 1 base at V and 6 bases at J; junction bases unmatched: 6. The length of the CDR3 is 14 residues. This CDR3 reads CASSLGTGPSEQYF. In DNA, the CDR3 is TGTGCCAGCAGTTTAGGGACAGGACCGTCCGAGCAGTACTTC.

The chain combines TRBV4-3 with TRBJ2-2; no definite D call. Germline CDR1 is LGHNA and CDR2 is YSLEER. The CDR3 has 13 amino acids. CDR3 sequence (DNA): TGCTTCAGTAGCCAAGAGTTCACCGGGGAGCTGTTTTTT. Amino acids: CFSSQEFTGELFF.

About this clonotype itself: Germline and junction disagree at one end, which may indicate a read error. CDR3 coding DNA: TGTGCCAACAGTTACAGGCAGGGTTCCTACGAGCAGTACTTC. Protein: CANSYRQGSYEQYF. This chain connects TRBV6-5 to TRBJ2-7; possibly TRBD1 for D (5 bases). This CDR3 region has 14 residues. From germline, CDR1 is MNHEY and CDR2 SVGAGI.

Concerning this clonotype: The CDR3 does not close with the conserved phenylalanine or tryptophan, likely indicating a read error. The rearrangement links TRBV11-2 to TRBJ2-6; the D gene is possibly TRBD1 (5 bases). The germline V gene encodes CDR1 SGHAT and CDR2 FQNNGV. The CDR3 has 14 residues. This CDR3 is CASSHISGASVLTS. CDR3 coding DNA: TGTGCCAGCAGTCATATCTCTGGGGCCAGCGTCCTGACTTCT.

This clonotype has more than one count but fewer than ten. A clone one base away is much larger, so this may be a read error. V is TRBV20-1 and J is TRBJ1-2; no clear D gene. CDR3 size: 13 residues. Germline CDR1 is DFQATT and CDR2 is SNEGSKA (reference sequence). For the CDR3, the DNA is TGCAATGCTAGAGATCAGACCAACTATGGCTACACCTTC. Protein sequence: CNARDQTNYGYTF.

This clonotype came up once. The CDR3 ends on some other residue instead of the conserved phenylalanine or tryptophan, so this is likely a read error. The chain links TRBV20-1 to TRBJ2-5; D remains unclear. The CDR3 runs to 14 residues. Germline CDR1 reads DFQATT; CDR2 reads SNEGSKA (reference sequence). V shed 5 bases and J shed 4 bases, with 17 bases lying between them. The CDR3 loop is CSAGPPGIGETQYL. The CDR3, as DNA: TGCAGTGCTGGACCTCCCGGAATAGGAGAGACCCAGTACTTA.

On this clonotype itself: A much larger clone differs by one base, so this may be a read error. V is TRBV13 and J is TRBJ1-1; D possibly corresponds to TRBD1 (6 bases). Germline V CDR1 and CDR2: PRHDT, FYEKMQ (reference sequence). This CDR3 region has 14 residues. Trimming pared 5 bases from V and 1 base from J, leaving 11 bases between. The CDR3 coding sequence is TGTGCCAGCAGCCGGACAGTCCCGAACACTGAAGCTTTCTTT. Translating gives CASSRTVPNTEAFF.

As concerns this clonotype: It is likely a read error, because the conserved phenylalanine at the end of the CDR3 is missing. The limits of the CDR3 on the DNA are not certain, so only TCRdb's listed CDR3 is given. The rearrangement links TRBV20-1 to TRBJ2-3. Germline-derived CDR1 and CDR2 are DFQATT and SNEGSKA (reference sequence). The CDR3 length is 14 residues, termini included. The CDR3 sequence is CSASRIADTDTQFY.

This clonotype turned up a few times. This is likely a read error, given that the CDR3 carries no conserved phenylalanine or tryptophan at its end. The chain is built from TRBV11-2 and TRBJ1-2; TRBD1 is a possible D gene (6 bases). Germline values: CDR1 SGHAT, CDR2 FQNNGV. This CDR3 region has 15 residues. CDR3 loop: CASNLDGRGNCGYTL. The CDR3 DNA reads as TGTGCCAGCAATCTCGATGGCAGGGGTAACTGTGGCTACACCCTC.

The gene calls are TRBV11-2 and TRBJ2-7; D assignment may be TRBD1 or TRBD2 (5 bases each). CDR3 length equals 16 residues. The germline V gene has CDR1 SGHAT and CDR2 FQNNGV. Trimming left V 5 bases short and J 4 bases short, with 21 bases between. CDR3 sequence reads: CASSPLSGAATYEQYF. The DNA of the CDR3 is TGTGCCAGCAGCCCCCTATCCGGGGCAGCAACATACGAGCAGTACTTC.

Comments on this clonotype: A clone one base away is much larger, so this may be a read error. The chain has TRBV6-2 or TRBV6-3 and TRBJ2-5; 12 bases match TRBD2. The CDR3 has 15 residues. Germline V gene lookup returns CDR1 MNHEY and CDR2 SVGEGT. The V gene end was trimmed by 5 bases and the J gene end by 4 bases; junction bases not matched to a gene: 5. CDR3 bases: TGTGCCAGCAGTGCTAGCGGGGGGGCCATAGAGACCCAGTACTTC. Translation gives CASSASGGAIETQYF.

V is TRBV29-1 and J is TRBJ2-2; 11 nucleotides agree with TRBD2. CDR1 and CDR2 from the germline V gene are SQVTM and ANQGSEA. The CDR3 is 15 amino acids. V dropped 6 bases and J dropped 4; count of bases not matched to a gene: 7. The CDR3 DNA follows: TGCAGCGTGGGCTGGACTAGCGGGTTCACCGGGGAGCTGTTTTTT. Protein: CSVGWTSGFTGELFF.

Notes on this clonotype: Relative to the germline gene, one junction end is altered; a read error may explain this. The chain uses TRBV11-2 and TRBJ1-2; 7 bases are shared with TRBD1. This CDR3 region has 13 residues. Looked up from germline, CDR1 is SGHAT and CDR2 is FQNNGV. CDR3 amino acids: CAGSLGTEYGYTF. The CDR3 nucleotides are TGTGCCGGCAGCTTAGGGACAGAGTATGGCTACACCTTC.

On this clonotype: Since the CDR3 does not end with the conserved phenylalanine or tryptophan, this likely comes from a read error. The chain couples TRBV11-2 to TRBJ2-3; 11 nucleotides match TRBD2. CDR1 is SGHAT, CDR2 FQNNGV, per germline. The CDR3 runs 14 residues. Trimming cost V 6 bases and J 11 bases; bases outside gene matches: 10. This CDR3 is CASSFLAGGLQQYS. DNA of the CDR3: TGTGCCAGCAGTTTTCTAGCGGGGGGCCTTCAGCAGTATTCT.